This passage covers 8 T cell receptor beta chains from one sample sequenced in a study of tumour-infiltrating T cells in Burkitt lymphoma. TCRdb's table, derived via immunoSEQ multiplex PCR, lists solely in-frame clones and lacks some. The repertoire holds about 15,000 clones, with 75% as singletons. Sequences were obtained from tumor tissue. Source of these receptors: a human donor with diffuse large B-cell lymphoma.

This chain uses TRBV6-7 with TRBJ2-2; 10 positions match TRBD1. TRBV6-7 is known as an ORF, though its function is uncertain. The CDR3 length is 15 residues. Losses at the gene ends were 10 bases for V and 3 bases for J; bases not matched to a gene: 8. The CDR3 sequence is CATTRGTGDTGELFF. DNA of the CDR3: TGTGCCACCACTAGGGGGACAGGGGACACCGGGGAGCTGTTTTTT.

The V call is TRBV12-5, the J call TRBJ1-5, with D perhaps TRBD1 (6 bases). The germline CDR1 and CDR2 sequences are LGHNT and FRNRAP. The CDR3 covers 16 residues. V dropped 0 bases and J dropped 2 bases, with 11 bases sitting between them. CDR3: CASGLVTGAGNQPQHF. CDR3 coding DNA: TGTGCTAGTGGTTTGGTAACGGGGGCAGGCAATCAGCCCCAGCATTTT.

The V and J genes are TRBV7-9 and TRBJ1-1, with D uncertain. Looked up from germline, CDR1 is SEHNR and CDR2 is FQNEAQ (reference sequence). The V end lost 1 base, the J end lost 0 bases, and 9 bases lay between the germline ends. This CDR3 contains 15 residues. For the CDR3, the DNA is TGTGCCAGCAGCTTAGTACCAGAGATGAACACTGAAGCTTTCTTT. Amino acids: CASSLVPEMNTEAFF.

On this clone itself: Additional DNA sequences in this sample encode the identical CDR3. The chain is built from TRBV9 and TRBJ2-7; D is uncertain. Germline CDR1 SGDLS, CDR2 YYNGEE. This CDR3 region has 13 residues. Trimming removed 4 bases at V and 1 base at J, with 9 bases between. The DNA for the CDR3 is TGTGCCAGCAGCCCCCGACTTTCCTACGAGCAGTACTTC. Translation: CASSPRLSYEQYF.

The chain joins TRBV27 to TRBJ1-4; D gene unclear. The DNA end favors TRBJ2-2, so the J call may be wrong. CDR1 MNHEY and CDR2 SMNVEV come from the germline V gene (reference sequence). The length of the CDR3 is 11 residues. CDR3 nucleotide sequence: TGTGCCAGCAGTTTTGGAGGGGAGCTGTTTTTT. The encoded protein is CASSFGGELFF.

With regard to this clone: One base separates it from a far larger clone, so it is likely a read error. V gene TRBV27 combines with J gene TRBJ2-3; D is unresolved. From germline, CDR1 is MNHEY and CDR2 SMNVEV (reference sequence). V lost 6 bases and J 2 bases, leaving 3 bases between the germline ends. CDR3 size: 11 residues. As DNA, the CDR3 is TGTGCCAGCAGCCACACAGATACGCAGTATTTT. Translating gives CASSHTDTQYF.

This chain connects TRBV29-1 to TRBJ2-1, with D unresolved. CDR1 is SQVTM, CDR2 ANQGSEA, per germline. CDR3 length: 12 residues. Trimming left V 5 bases short and J 4 bases short, with 9 bases between. The CDR3 DNA reads TGCAGCGTTAACCCGGAATACAATGAGCAGTTCTTC. Translation: CSVNPEYNEQFF.

This chain uses TRBV5-1 with TRBJ2-2; 10 nucleotides align to TRBD1. This CDR3 comprises 14 residues. CDR1 and CDR2 from the germline V gene are SGHRS and YFSETQ. V gave up 3 bases and J gave up 6 bases; unmatched junction bases: 2. The CDR3 is CASSSDRGAGELFF. The CDR3 bases are TGCGCCAGCAGCTCGGACAGGGGGGCCGGGGAGCTGTTTTTT. The full variable domain, rest sourced from reference TRBV5-1 and TRBJ2-2, is KAGVTQTPRYLIKTRGQQVTLSCSPISGHRSVSWYQQTPGQGLQFLFEYFSETQRNKGNFPGRFSGRQFSNSRSEMNVSTLELGDSALYLCASSSDRGAGELFFGEGSRLTVL.